This T cell receptor (beta chain) is drawn from a study of cytomegalovirus exposure and HLA in healthy donors. Broader study findings: Across donors, most TCRs were seen rarely, yet some public ones were widespread. A later analysis by the authors found several of the most significant clusters apparently linked to common viral pathogens. Listed as cytomegalovirus-associated were 164 TCR beta chains. Previous analysis showed most TCR beta V segments were productive about 87% or about 30% of the time.

In regard to this clone: The antigen is undetermined.

Primers included in the PCR were 60 Vbeta and 13 Jbeta primers. Repertoires were generated with immunoSEQ multiplex PCR, while TCRdb's copy carries only in-frame clones and drops some. The sample has about 190,000 clones, approximately 70% seen once. Germline V lookup: CDR1 MDHEN, CDR2 SYDVKM. Between the trimmed V and J ends, which lost 5 bases and 0 bases, there was a span of 8 bases. This CDR3 is built from 14 residues. The chain joins TRBV28 to TRBJ1-3, with D maybe TRBD1 (5 bases). The TCR sequence derives from a woman aged 25-40 years in good health and CMV-seropositive. The sequencing sample was made of PBMCs. CDR3 amino acids: CASSETGSGNTIYF. CDR3 DNA: TGTGCCAGCAGTGAAACAGGCTCTGGAAACACCATATATTTT.